A single sample gave rise to the 10 T cell receptor beta chains below, sequenced in a study of blood T cells in healthy people across ages. The use of a sample-barcoded 5' primer and a J-beta primer mix characterized a second PCR of roughly 7 to 11 cycles. TCRdb reprocessed the 5' RACE reads with MiXCR, giving one entry per CDR3 protein. In the table there are about 730,000 distinct CDR3 sequences, about 40% of which are singletons. The sample consisted of blood. The receptor source for this set is an older woman in good health.

The chain is built from TRBV4-2 and TRBJ2-7, with D possibly matching TRBD2 (6 bases). Trimming stripped 4 bases from V and 4 bases from J, with 14 bases between. The CDR3 totals 14 residues. Germline V gene lookup returns CDR1 LGHNA and CDR2 YNFKEQ. The CDR3 loop is CASSPWRDRYEQYF. DNA for the CDR3: TGTGCCAGCAGCCCCTGGAGGGATAGGTACGAGCAGTACTTC.

V usage is TRBV6-5 and J usage is TRBJ1-6, with D possibly TRBD1 on 6 matching bases. From germline, CDR1 is MNHEY and CDR2 SVGAGI. The CDR3 spans 14 residues. V lost 3 bases and J 8 bases, leaving 11 bases between the germline ends. Written as DNA, the CDR3 is TGTGCCAGCAGTTATGCGGGGGCTGATTCACCCCTCCACTTT. It specifies CASSYAGADSPLHF.

This rearrangement joins TRBV10-3 to TRBJ1-6; D is undetermined. Germline CDR1 is ENHRY and CDR2 is SYGVKD. The CDR3 runs to 15 residues. V shed 10 bases and J shed 7 bases, with 20 bases lying between them. The CDR3 sequence: CATSLEGMGNSPLHF. The CDR3 region has the DNA TGTGCCACGTCCCTAGAAGGGATGGGGAATTCACCCCTCCACTTT.

The rearrangement links TRBV29-1 to TRBJ1-1; D unclear. CDR1 and CDR2 from the germline V gene are SQVTM and ANQGSEA. The CDR3 has 11 amino acids. V shed 8 bases and J shed 8 bases, with 15 bases lying between them. The CDR3 nucleotides read TGCAGCTCCCGGTCGTATGCCGAAGCTTTCTTT. Translation gives CSSRSYAEAFF.

The rearrangement joins TRBV12-3 or TRBV12-4 to TRBJ2-3; D uncertain. V was trimmed by 1 base and J by 2 bases, leaving 13 bases between them. The CDR3 sequence is 16 residues long. CDR3 sequence (DNA): TGTGCCAGCAGTTTAGAAGCTCAGACAAACACAGATACGCAGTATTTT. This gives the protein CASSLEAQTNTDTQYF.

V is TRBV10-3 and J is TRBJ2-5; D may be TRBD1 or TRBD2 (5 bases each). The germline CDR1 and CDR2 sequences are ENHRY and SYGVKD. This CDR3 has 17 amino acids. The V end was cut by 4 bases, the J end by 5 bases, with 23 bases between. The CDR3 region is CAISGGEGLSGAETQYF. In DNA form, the CDR3 reads TGTGCCATCAGTGGGGGAGAGGGTCTGAGTGGGGCCGAGACCCAGTACTTC.

This clonotype was observed a few times. The rearrangement uses TRBV7-3 and TRBJ1-2; possible D gene TRBD1, 6 bases. V was cut by 0 bases and J by 2 bases, with 7 bases left in between. The germline CDR1 and CDR2 sequences are SGHTA and FQGTGA. The CDR3 sequence is 14 residues long. The CDR3 DNA reads TGTGCCAGCAGCTTAACAGGGGGGAACTATGGCTACACCTTC. Translation: CASSLTGGNYGYTF.

This clonotype has just a few counts. The V gene is TRBV28, the J gene TRBJ2-7; D perhaps matches TRBD2 (5 bases). The J call is uncertain, as TRBJ2-5 better fits the DNA end. The CDR3 has 12 residues. CDR1 is MDHEN, CDR2 SYDVKM, per germline. The CDR3 bases are TGTGTCGCGTCGGGAAGGTCAGGGACCCAGTACTTC. Translation: CVASGRSGTQYF.

This clonotype was counted many times. The chain is built from TRBV29-1 and TRBJ1-1; 10 nucleotides align to TRBD1. The V gene's germline CDR1 is SQVTM and CDR2 ANQGSEA. Trimming removed 6 bases from V and 4 bases from J; junction bases left unmatched: 8. The length of the CDR3 is 14 residues. The CDR3 DNA is TGCAGCGTGACACCGGGACAGGGGCGCACTGAAGCTTTCTTT. This codes for CSVTPGQGRTEAFF. Using reference TRBV29-1 and TRBJ1-1 for the parts outside the CDR3, the full variable domain is SAVISQKPSRDICQRGTSLTIQCQVDSQVTMMFWYRQQPGQSLTLIATANQGSEATYESGFVIDKFPISRPNLTFSTLTVSNMSPEDSSIYLCSVTPGQGRTEAFFGQGTRLTVV.

This clonotype was counted between two and nine times. This may be a read error, as it is one base from a much larger clone. The V gene is TRBV29-1, the J gene TRBJ2-1; 11 bases agree with TRBD2. Germline CDR1 is SQVTM and CDR2 is ANQGSEA. This CDR3 spans 13 amino acids. CDR3 coding DNA: TGCAGCGGTGAAGAACTAGCGGGAGCTGAGCAGTTCTTC. Amino acids: CSGEELAGAEQFF.